A single sample is the source of the 26 T cell receptor beta chains below, sequenced in a study of identical twins. TCRdb used MiXCR to reprocess the 5' RACE reads, holding one entry per CDR3 protein. The sample lists more than 1.5 million distinct CDR3 sequences, more than 30% seen once, with roughly 0.3% in the top ten. The sequencing input was cord blood. The source of these receptors is a newborn girl in good health.

This clonotype was observed at least ten times. The J gene is TRBJ2-1, the V gene TRBV5-1; no clear D. This CDR3 has 13 amino acids. Per the germline V gene, CDR1 is SGHRS and CDR2 is YFSETQ. Trimming took off 0 bases at V and 8 bases at J, with 9 bases between the two ends. The CDR3: CASSLGPGDEQFF. The CDR3 coding sequence is TGCGCCAGCAGCTTGGGGCCTGGAGATGAGCAGTTCTTC.

The J gene is TRBJ2-3, the V gene TRBV27; 10 bases are a match to TRBD1. The V and J ends lost 7 bases and 5 bases, in that order; junction bases with no gene match: 9. This CDR3 comprises 15 residues. Germline CDR1 reads MNHEY; CDR2 reads SMNVEV (reference sequence). The CDR3 reads CASTFWGQGLDTQYF. For the CDR3, the DNA is TGTGCCAGCACTTTTTGGGGACAGGGGTTAGATACGCAGTATTTT.

This clonotype was seen a handful of times. The chain combines TRBV20-1 with TRBJ1-5; possibly TRBD1 for D (5 bases). CDR1 and CDR2 (germline): DFQATT, SNEGSKA (reference sequence). V lost 0 bases and J 4 bases, leaving 13 bases between the germline ends. The CDR3 extends over 15 amino acids. The CDR3 coding sequence is TGCAGTGCTAGAGATCCCCAGGGTCCAAATCAGCCCCAGCATTTT. Translation: CSARDPQGPNQPQHF.

Here the CDR3 DNA reads TGTGCCAGCAGTTTAAACCTGAACACCATATATTTT. Protein: CASSLNLNTIYF. The chain carries TRBV12-3 or TRBV12-4 and TRBJ1-3; D gene uncertain. This CDR3 is 12 amino acids long. V was trimmed by 2 bases and J by 7 bases, leaving 6 bases between them.

This clonotype was recorded only once. This chain connects TRBV12-3 or TRBV12-4 to TRBJ2-7; the D gene is possibly TRBD2 (5 bases). The CDR3 has 13 residues. V lost 8 bases and J 6 bases, leaving 17 bases between the germline ends. CDR3 protein: CASGLGDGGEQYF. The CDR3 DNA sequence: TGTGCCAGCGGGTTGGGAGACGGAGGCGAGCAGTACTTC.

The chain joins TRBV11-2 to TRBJ2-1; possible D gene TRBD1, 6 bases. Trimming took off 5 bases at V and 7 bases at J, with 21 bases between the two ends. The CDR3 sequence is 16 residues long. Per germline, CDR1 SGHAT and CDR2 FQNNGV. In nucleotides, the CDR3 is TGTGCCAGCAGCCCCGGAACAGGGATTTTTCGGAATGAGCAGTTCTTC. The encoded protein is CASSPGTGIFRNEQFF.

To note about this clonotype: This may arise from a read error, as a much more abundant clone is one base away. The V and J genes are TRBV29-1 and TRBJ2-5, with TRBD2 matching 8 bases. Germline trimming cut 4 bases from V and 11 bases from J; bases unmatched to any gene: 12. The CDR3 covers 13 residues. Per the germline V gene, CDR1 is SQVTM and CDR2 is ANQGSEA. Here the CDR3 DNA reads TGCAGCGTTGTGGGACTAGGCTACAATGAGCAGTACTTC. This gives the protein CSVVGLGYNEQYF.

This clonotype was observed many times. This chain links TRBV12-3 or TRBV12-4 with TRBJ2-5; unclear D gene. V dropped 0 bases and J dropped 1 base, with 6 bases sitting between them. This CDR3 spans 14 amino acids. The CDR3 DNA reads as TGTGCCAGCAGTTTAGCACGGATCCAAGAGACCCAGTACTTC. Translation gives CASSLARIQETQYF.

CDR3 nucleotide sequence: TGTGCCAGCAGTTTGGGTGCCGCAGGGACCGGGGAGCTGTTTTTT. Amino acids: CASSLGAAGTGELFF. The chain recombines TRBV28 with TRBJ2-2, with D maybe TRBD1 (5 bases). CDR3 length: 15 amino acids. The V end lost 3 bases, the J end lost 5 bases, and 13 bases lay between the germline ends. The germline CDR1 and CDR2 sequences are MDHEN and SYDVKM.

This clonotype was observed a few times. The gene calls are TRBV20-1 and TRBJ1-5; the D is unclear. There are 13 residues in the CDR3. With 3 bases removed from V and 2 bases from J, the gap between germline ends came to 8 bases. Germline CDR1 and CDR2: DFQATT and SNEGSKA (reference sequence). CDR3: CSARVLRNQPQHF. The CDR3 coding sequence is TGCAGTGCTAGGGTACTACGCAATCAGCCCCAGCATTTT.

Comments on this clonotype: A far larger clone is one nucleotide away, so this likely arose from a read error. CDR3 protein: CASSGQGYNEEFF. Written as DNA, the CDR3 is TGTGCCAGCAGTGGACAGGGGTACAATGAGGAGTTCTTC. V usage is TRBV2 and J usage is TRBJ2-1; 8 bases fit TRBD1. The CDR3 runs to 13 residues. CDR1 and CDR2 (germline): SNHLY, FYNNEI.

This clonotype came up a few times. The chain joins TRBV7-2 to TRBJ1-1, with D perhaps matching TRBD1 (5 bases). V was shortened by 2 bases and J by 0 bases, with 10 bases between the two germline ends. The CDR3 extends over 15 amino acids. CDR1 and CDR2 (germline): SGHTA, FQGNSA. The chain's CDR3 is CASSLRGNMNTEAFF. CDR3 DNA: TGTGCCAGCAGCTTAAGGGGTAATATGAACACTGAAGCTTTCTTT.

This chain connects TRBV20-1 to TRBJ1-2; TRBD1 is a possible D gene (5 bases). The CDR3 extends over 15 amino acids. In germline, CDR1 is DFQATT, CDR2 SNEGSKA (reference sequence). V gave up 0 bases and J gave up 3 bases, with 14 bases separating them. This CDR3 reads CSARDGGRVDYGYTF. The CDR3, as DNA: TGCAGTGCTAGAGATGGCGGCAGGGTGGACTATGGCTACACCTTC.

This clonotype turned up a few times. The chain joins TRBV5-5 to TRBJ1-5; D gene unclear. V was clipped by 4 bases and J by 1 base, with 12 bases between them. The germline gives CDR1 SGHKS, CDR2 YYEKEE (reference sequence). This CDR3 has 15 amino acids. DNA of the CDR3: TGTGCCAGCAGCCCTTGGCAGACAAGCAATCAGCCCCAGCATTTT. Translated: CASSPWQTSNQPQHF. The variable domain in full, completed from reference TRBV5-5 and TRBJ1-5, reads DAGVTQSPTHLIKTRGQQVTLRCSPISGHKSVSWYQQVLGQGPQFIFQYYEKEERGRGNFPDRFSARQFPNYSSELNVNALLLGDSALYLCASSPWQTSNQPQHFGDGTRLSIL.

This clonotype was counted between two and nine times. V usage is TRBV4-2 and J usage is TRBJ2-7, with a tentative D call TRBD2 (6 bases). The CDR3 runs 15 residues. Trimming pared 2 bases from V and 7 bases from J, leaving 18 bases between. Per germline, CDR1 LGHNA and CDR2 YNFKEQ. The CDR3 here is CASSQWRERRNEQYF. The CDR3 region has the DNA TGTGCCAGCAGCCAATGGAGGGAGAGACGGAATGAGCAGTACTTC.

The chain has TRBV20-1 and TRBJ1-2; D is unclear. Germline V CDR1 and CDR2: DFQATT, SNEGSKA (reference sequence). Deletions cut 6 bases from V and 2 bases from J, with 13 bases between. The CDR3 is made up of 13 amino acids. This chain's CDR3 is CSASPYGNYGYTF. CDR3 bases: TGCAGTGCCTCCCCCTACGGCAACTATGGCTACACCTTC.

The genes are TRBV29-1 and TRBJ2-2; D gene ambiguous. The CDR3 totals 13 residues. V was cut by 1 base and J by 2 bases, with 5 bases left in between. CDR1 and CDR2 (germline): SQVTM, ANQGSEA. CDR3 amino acids: CSVEAQNTGELFF. For the CDR3, the DNA is TGCAGCGTTGAAGCCCAAAACACCGGGGAGCTGTTTTTT.

This clonotype was observed a few times. This chain connects TRBV10-3 to TRBJ2-1; 10 positions agree with TRBD2. This CDR3 comprises 13 residues. V dropped 10 bases and J dropped 13; count of bases not matched to a gene: 13. Germline values: CDR1 ENHRY, CDR2 SYGVKD. The CDR3 sequence: CASRLAGEETQFF. The CDR3 region has the DNA TGTGCCAGCCGGCTAGCGGGGGAAGAGACCCAGTTCTTC.

The chain couples TRBV25-1 to TRBJ2-7, with 12 bases lining up with TRBD1. TRBJ2-5 matches the DNA end more closely, so the J call is doubtful. Germline V gives CDR1 MGHDK, CDR2 SYGVNS. The CDR3 runs to 15 residues. The CDR3 coding sequence is TGTGCCAGCAGTGTGTTGGGACAGGGGGCAGAGACCCAGTACTTC. It translates to CASSVLGQGAETQYF.

This clonotype has a handful of counts. The chain employs TRBV4-2 and TRBJ2-1; 10 nucleotides match TRBD1. The CDR3 totals 17 residues. Germline V gene lookup returns CDR1 LGHNA and CDR2 YNFKEQ. J gave up 5 bases and V 5 bases, and 12 bases lay outside the gene matches. The CDR3 nucleotides are TGTGCCAGCAGCACACGGACAGGGGGGACATTTAACAATGAGCAGTTCTTC. Encoded protein: CASSTRTGGTFNNEQFF.

This clonotype was detected a few times. The J gene is TRBJ2-7, the V gene TRBV7-2; D remains unclear. The CDR3 is 14 residues long. Between the trimmed V and J ends, which lost 1 base and 2 bases, there was a span of 9 bases. Germline V gene lookup returns CDR1 SGHTA and CDR2 FQGNSA. CDR3 bases: TGTGCCAGCAGCTTAGTGGCAGCCCCCTACGAGCAGTACTTC. It specifies CASSLVAAPYEQYF.

The rearrangement joins TRBV9 to TRBJ1-2; D not certain. Trimming removed 0 bases at V and 4 bases at J, with 13 bases between. Germline V gene lookup returns CDR1 SGDLS and CDR2 YYNGEE. The CDR3 runs 15 residues. CDR3 sequence reads: CASSVDSGPSYGYTF. The CDR3 DNA sequence: TGTGCCAGCAGCGTAGACTCTGGGCCCAGCTATGGCTACACCTTC. Supplemented by reference TRBV9 and TRBJ1-2, the full variable domain reads DSGVTQTPKHLITATGQRVTLRCSPRSGDLSVYWYQQSLDQGLQFLIQYYNGEERAKGNILERFSAQQFPDLHSELNLSSLELGDSALYFCASSVDSGPSYGYTFGSGTRLTVV.

This clonotype appeared a few times. The rearrangement links TRBV21-1 to TRBJ2-5; the table assigns TRBD1, which was not confirmed against the DNA. The end of the DNA fits TRBJ2-7 better, so the J call may be wrong. TRBV21-1 counts as a pseudogene. The CDR3 sequence is 15 residues long. CDR3 amino acids: CASSSCGTGDYEQYF. The CDR3 DNA follows: TGTGCCAGCAGCTCTTGTGGGACAGGGGATTACGAGCAGTACTTC.

V and J are TRBV20-1 and TRBJ2-7; D unresolved. V shed 5 bases and J shed 3 bases, with 14 bases lying between them. The CDR3 spans 13 residues. Germline CDR1 and CDR2: DFQATT and SNEGSKA (reference sequence). The CDR3 nucleotides are TGCAGTGCTCTCGCCTATGGTGGCTACGAGCAGTACTTC. Amino acids: CSALAYGGYEQYF.

This clonotype occurred many times. V gene TRBV6-6 combines with J gene TRBJ1-2; D unresolved. Trimming removed 2 bases at V and 0 bases at J, with 10 bases between. This CDR3 region has 15 residues. Looked up from germline, CDR1 is MNHNY and CDR2 is SVGAGI (reference sequence). CDR3 in DNA: TGTGCCAGCAGTTACGATCCGGGCCCTAACTATGGCTACACCTTC. Its protein is CASSYDPGPNYGYTF.

Details on this clonotype: The junction departs from germline at one end; a sequencing error may be responsible. The V and J genes are TRBV28 and TRBJ2-3, with no clear D. CDR1 is MDHEN, CDR2 SYDVKM, per germline. This CDR3 has 13 amino acids. As DNA, the CDR3 is TGTGCCAGCGGTTTATTCCTCACAGATACGCAGTATTTT. It codes for CASGLFLTDTQYF. The full variable domain, in which reference TRBV28 and TRBJ2-3 provide the parts outside the CDR3, is DVKVTQSSRYLVKRTGEKVFLECVQDMDHENMFWYRQDPGLGLRLIYFSYDVKMKEKGDIPEGYSVSREKKERFSLILESASTNQTSMYLCASGLFLTDTQYFGPGTRLTVL.